A selection of T cell receptor beta chains follows, all from one sample in a study of blood T cell repertoires in COVID-19. The assay was immunoSEQ multiplex PCR, and TCRdb's table has in-frame clones only and misses some. The table records 300,000 to 350,000 clones, 87% of them present only once. Source material: peripheral blood. Receptor source: a woman aged 45 to 65 with COVID-19, enrolled during active disease. Each CDR3 is given with its conserved first and last residue. The D gene is left open where the match is weak. Clone size is not always given. Where it is, it says once, few, many or a class for expanded clones.

clone size	D gene	J gene	V gene	CDR3 DNA	CDR3 protein
NA	TRBD1	TRBJ2-7	TRBV11-3	TGTGCCAGCAGCTCCTTACCGCAGGGGGCGTCCGAGCAGTACTTC	CASSSLPQGASEQYF
NA	NA	TRBJ2-1	TRBV21-1	TGTGCCAGCAGCATAAAGGGGGGGAGCGGAAGATTTATTACCTACAATGAGCAGTTCTTC	CASSIKGGSGRFITYNEQFF
NA	TRBD2	TRBJ2-2	TRBV25-1	TGTGCCAGCAGTAGAGGACTAGCGCAATACGCGAACACCGGGGAGCTGTTTTTT	CASSRGLAQYANTGELFF
NA	NA	TRBJ1-1	TRBV2	TGTGCCAGCAGTGAAACGGGGTGGGACACGAACACTGAAGCTTTCTTT	CASSETGWDTNTEAFF
once	TRBD2	TRBJ2-3	TRBV7-2	TGTGCCAGCAGCACCCAGGGCGGGAGGGCCGATCATACGCAGTATTTT	CASSTQGGRADHTQYF
NA	TRBD2	TRBJ2-1	TRBV5-4	TGTGCCAGCAGCTTGGCCAGCGGGAGGGGCAATGAGCAGTTCTTC	CASSLASGRGNEQFF
once	TRBD2	TRBJ2-1	TRBV5-1	TGCGCCAGCAGCTTGGTTCCGGGACTAGATCTCAATGAGCAGTTCTTC	CASSLVPGLDLNEQFF
once	NA	TRBJ1-1	TRBV4-2	TGTGCCAGCAGCCTTAACGCTCGAGTGAACAGAGAAGCTTTCTTT	CASSLNARVNREAFF
once	NA	TRBJ2-1	TRBV9	TGTGCCAGCAGCCTAGGACAGTTGGGCAATGAGCAGTTCTTC	CASSLGQLGNEQFF
few	TRBD1	TRBJ1-5	TRBV7-2	TGTGCCAGCAGCTATACCGGGACAGGGTATCAGCCCCAGCATTTT	CASSYTGTGYQPQHF
NA	NA	TRBJ2-6	TRBV7-6	TGTGCCAGCAGCCGCGGAGTCGGGAGCTCTGGGGCCAACGTCCTGACTTTC	CASSRGVGSSGANVLTF
NA	TRBD1	TRBJ1-2	TRBV12-3/TRBV12-4	TGTGCCAGCAGTCGACAGGGGCGTCGGGGCTACACCTTC	CASSRQGRRGYTF
NA	TRBD2	TRBJ2-3	TRBV30	TGTGCCTGGAGTGTAGCGGGGCTATCCACAGATACGCAGTATTTT	CAWSVAGLSTDTQYF
NA	TRBD2	TRBJ2-7	TRBV6-5	TGTGCCAGCATCGCTAGCGGAGCCTACGAGCAGTACTTC	CASIASGAYEQYF
NA	NA	TRBJ1-5	TRBV6-6	TGTGCCAGCAGCCACTTGTATCAGCCCCAGCATTTT	CASSHLYQPQHF
NA	TRBD1	TRBJ1-2	TRBV10-3	TGTGCCATCAGTGAGTCGATTCAACAGGGGCGGAACTATGGCTACACCTTC	CAISESIQQGRNYGYTF
once	TRBD1	TRBJ2-7	TRBV6-5	TGTGCCAGCAGGACAGGGGCCTACGAGCAGTACTTC	CASRTGAYEQYF
NA	TRBD1	TRBJ1-1	TRBV19	TGTGCCAGTAGTCCCGGGACAGGCCTCACTGAAGCTTTCTTT	CASSPGTGLTEAFF
few	TRBD2	TRBJ2-7	TRBV27	TGTGCCAGCAGTCCCCTAGCGGGAGTATGGGGGTACGAGCAGTACTTC	CASSPLAGVWGYEQYF
NA	TRBD1	TRBJ1-6	TRBV6-5	TGTGCCAGCAGCCGGGGACAGACTAATTCACCCCTCCACTTT	CASSRGQTNSPLHF
NA	NA	TRBJ1-2	TRBV6-4	TGTGCCAGCAGTGACCCCGAGCAGGGGAACTATGGCTACACCTTC	CASSDPEQGNYGYTF
NA	TRBD1	TRBJ1-2	TRBV2	TGTGCCAGCAGGGACAGGGAGGTCGTGCATGGCTATGGCTACACCTTC	CASRDREVVHGYGYTF
NA	TRBD1	TRBJ1-3	TRBV9	TGTGCCAGCAGCAAACTTCGGACAGGGGGCGTAATAAACACCATATATTTT	CASSKLRTGGVINTIYF
NA	NA	TRBJ2-2	TRBV19	TGTGCCAGTAGTATCGGTAGCGGGAACACCGGGGAGCTGTTTTTT	CASSIGSGNTGELFF
NA	NA	TRBJ1-5	TRBV2	TGTGCCAGCAGTGGGAGGGGCGGTCAGCCCCAGCATTTT	CASSGRGGQPQHF
NA	NA	TRBJ1-1	TRBV18	TGTGCCAGCTCACCCCGGCCGGCAGGGAAGAACACTGAAGCTTTCTTT	CASSPRPAGKNTEAFF
NA	TRBD2	TRBJ2-3	TRBV11-2	TGTGCCAGCAGCTCTGACGGGGGGGCGGGCAGCACAGATACGCAGTATTTT	CASSSDGGAGSTDTQYF
NA	TRBD1	TRBJ1-1	TRBV3-1/TRBV3-2	TGTGCCAGCAGCCTAAGGGGGCCTAACACTGAAGCTTTCTTT	CASSLRGPNTEAFF
NA	NA	TRBJ1-2	TRBV7-2	TGTGCCAGCAGCTCTAGAGCGGTCGCGCCCCATGGCTACACCTTC	CASSSRAVAPHGYTF
NA	NA	TRBJ2-2	TRBV25-1	TGTGCCAGCAGTGTAGCGAAGGTGAACACCGGGGAGCTGTTTTTT	CASSVAKVNTGELFF
NA	TRBD1	TRBJ1-2	TRBV27	TGTGCCAGCAGTGCCGATAAGACAGGGGTCTATGGCTACACCTTC	CASSADKTGVYGYTF
NA	TRBD1	TRBJ1-1	TRBV6-7	TGTGCCAGCAGACTGAGATATCGGACAGGGATTTTCATGAACACTGAAGCTTTCTTT	CASRLRYRTGIFMNTEAFF
NA	NA	TRBJ1-2	TRBV7-6	TGTGCCAGCAGCTTAGAGCCTCTTAACAGGGCCCATTATGGCTACACCTTC	CASSLEPLNRAHYGYTF
NA	NA	TRBJ1-1	TRBV27	TGTGCCAGCAGTCATTCCGGACTGAGCGATAAGAACACTGAAGCTTTCTTT	CASSHSGLSDKNTEAFF
NA	TRBD1	TRBJ1-1	TRBV2	TGTGCCAGCAGGTTGACAGGGGGCGACGTTTTCACTGAAGCTTTCTTT	CASRLTGGDVFTEAFF
NA	NA	TRBJ1-1	TRBV29-1	TGCAGCGTTGCCGCAGGGGTAACTGAAGCTTTCTTT	CSVAAGVTEAFF
NA	TRBD2	TRBJ2-3	TRBV5-4	TGTGCCAGCAGCGCTACTAGCGGTCCCGGGATGAATACGCAGTATTTT	CASSATSGPGMNTQYF
NA	TRBD1	TRBJ1-2	TRBV28	TGTGCCAGCAGTTTAAGTCAGGGGGCAGATAACTATGGCTACACCTTC	CASSLSQGADNYGYTF
NA	TRBD2	TRBJ2-3	TRBV18	TGTGCCAGCTCACCCACACCCCGGACTAGCGGAGCCACAGATACGCAGTATTTT	CASSPTPRTSGATDTQYF
NA	NA	TRBJ2-5	TRBV5-4	TGTGCCAGCAGCTGGGACCTAGGACAGCAGACCCAGTACTTC	CASSWDLGQQTQYF
few	NA	TRBJ1-1	TRBV3-1/TRBV3-2	TGTGCCAGCAGCCGTCAGGGGAACACTGAAGCTTTCTTT	CASSRQGNTEAFF
NA	NA	TRBJ1-3	TRBV5-4	TGTGCCTCGGGACAAGGGCCGCCCCGGTCTGGAAACACCATATATTTT	CASGQGPPRSGNTIYF
NA	TRBD1	TRBJ1-1	TRBV5-6	TGTGCCAGCAGCTATAGGGGGCAAGCTTTCTTT	CASSYRGQAFF
NA	NA	TRBJ1-5	TRBV19	TGTGCCAGTAGCCCAGACAAATACGGAAGCAATCAGCCCCAGCATTTT	CASSPDKYGSNQPQHF
few	NA	TRBJ1-1	TRBV3-1/TRBV3-2	TGTGCCAGCAGCCAAGGTTCCGGGAAAGAAGCTTTCTTT	CASSQGSGKEAFF
NA	NA	TRBJ1-5	TRBV30	TGTGCCTGGAATAGGGCGGGTCAGCCCCAGCATTTT	CAWNRAGQPQHF
NA	NA	TRBJ2-2	TRBV24-1	TGTGCCACCAGTGATCCAGGCCCCCGGGGGACCGGGGAGCTGTTTTTT	CATSDPGPRGTGELFF
NA	NA	TRBJ2-5	TRBV7-9	TGTGCCAGCGACTCAACGGCGTACCAAGAGACCCAGTACTTC	CASDSTAYQETQYF
NA	TRBD1	TRBJ1-1	TRBV2	TGTGCCAGCAAGGACAGGGGTGGTGAAGCTTTCTTT	CASKDRGGEAFF
NA	NA	TRBJ2-7	TRBV29-1	TGCAGCGTGGTTTCCGACAGATCAATCTACGAGCAGTACTTC	CSVVSDRSIYEQYF
NA	NA	TRBJ1-6	TRBV6-7	TGTGCCAGCAGGGACAGATATAATTCACCCCTCCACTTT	CASRDRYNSPLHF
NA	NA	TRBJ2-3	TRBV2	TGTGCCAGCGCCGGGGGTGTACCGGATACGCAGTATTTT	CASAGGVPDTQYF
NA	TRBD2	TRBJ2-5	TRBV29-1	TGCAGCGTTAATGGTCTAGCGGGAGGAAGTTCGGAGACCCAGTACTTC	CSVNGLAGGSSETQYF
once	NA	TRBJ2-6	TRBV9	TGTGCCAGCACCCCAAATAGTCACTCTGGGGCCAACGTCCTGACTTTC	CASTPNSHSGANVLTF
NA	NA	TRBJ1-2	TRBV7-9	TGTGCCAGCAGGTCATCTAGGTCCGTGGACTACACCTTC	CASRSSRSVDYTF